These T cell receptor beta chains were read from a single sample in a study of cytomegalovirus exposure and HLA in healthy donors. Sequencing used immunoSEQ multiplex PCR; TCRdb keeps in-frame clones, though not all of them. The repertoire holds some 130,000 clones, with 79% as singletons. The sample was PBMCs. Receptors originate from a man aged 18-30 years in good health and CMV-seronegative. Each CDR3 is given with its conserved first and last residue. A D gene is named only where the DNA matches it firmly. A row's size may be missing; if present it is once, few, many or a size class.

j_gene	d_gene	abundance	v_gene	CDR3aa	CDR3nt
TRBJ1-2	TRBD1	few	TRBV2	CASRRDSNYGYTF	TGTGCCAGCAGGCGGGACAGCAACTATGGCTACACCTTC
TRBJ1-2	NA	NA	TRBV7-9	CASSPTGYTF	TGTGCCAGCAGCCCTACTGGCTACACCTTC
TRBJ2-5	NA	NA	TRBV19	CASTDSIGETQYF	TGTGCCAGTACCGACTCAATCGGAGAGACCCAGTACTTC
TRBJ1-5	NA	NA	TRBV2	CASSRTRGEPQHF	TGTGCCAGCAGTCGGACGCGGGGTGAGCCCCAGCATTTT
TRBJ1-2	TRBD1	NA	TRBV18	CASSPGTGGDYGYTF	TGTGCCAGCTCACCTGGGACAGGGGGCGACTATGGCTACACCTTC
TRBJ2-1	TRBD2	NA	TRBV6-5	CASSTGLVSAEQFF	TGTGCCAGCAGTACGGGACTAGTTTCCGCTGAGCAGTTCTTC
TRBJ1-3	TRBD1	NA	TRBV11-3	CASSPGQGPGNTIYF	TGTGCCAGCAGCCCGGGACAGGGACCTGGAAACACCATATATTTT
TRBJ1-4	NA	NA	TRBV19	CASSIFEGANEKLFF	TGTGCCAGTAGTATATTCGAGGGTGCAAATGAAAAACTGTTTTTT
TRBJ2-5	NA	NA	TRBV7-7	CASSASGSQETQYF	TGTGCTAGCAGCGCGTCCGGGTCACAAGAGACCCAGTACTTC
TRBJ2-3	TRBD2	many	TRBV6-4	CASSPLAGGPDTQYF	TGTGCCAGCAGCCCTCTAGCGGGGGGGCCAGATACGCAGTATTTT
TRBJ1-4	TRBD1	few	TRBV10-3	CATGTGMEKLFF	TGTGCCACCGGGACAGGGATGGAAAAACTGTTTTTT
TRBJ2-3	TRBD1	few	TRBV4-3	CASTPDRVTDTQYF	TGCGCCAGCACCCCAGACAGGGTCACAGATACGCAGTATTTT
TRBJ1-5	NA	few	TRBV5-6	CASSFRRWSNQPQHF	TGTGCCAGCAGCTTTCGCAGGTGGAGCAATCAGCCCCAGCATTTT
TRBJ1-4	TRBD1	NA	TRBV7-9	CSSPDRINEKLFF	TGTTCCAGCCCGGACAGGATCAATGAAAAACTGTTTTTT
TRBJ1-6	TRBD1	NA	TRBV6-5	CASGRGDRDNSPLHF	TGTGCCAGCGGTAGGGGGGACAGGGATAATTCACCCCTCCACTTT
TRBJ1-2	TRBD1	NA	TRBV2	CASSPIRGYANYGYTF	TGTGCCAGCAGTCCGATCAGGGGGTACGCTAACTATGGCTACACCTTC
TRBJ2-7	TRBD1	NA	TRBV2	CASSERDRIYEQYF	TGTGCCAGCAGTGAAAGGGACAGGATTTACGAGCAGTACTTC
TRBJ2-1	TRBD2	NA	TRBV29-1	CSVEGTSAYNEQFF	TGCAGCGTTGAAGGGACTAGCGCCTACAATGAGCAGTTCTTC
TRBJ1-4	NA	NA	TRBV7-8	CASSPRRTGEKLFF	TGTGCCAGCAGCCCTCGAAGGACGGGAGAAAAACTGTTTTTT
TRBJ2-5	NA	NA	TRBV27	CASSSQGYDQETQYF	TGTGCCAGCAGTTCACAGGGATATGATCAAGAGACCCAGTACTTC
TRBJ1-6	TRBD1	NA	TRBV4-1	CASYGTEDSDPNNSPLHF	TGCGCCAGTTACGGGACAGAAGACTCCGACCCAAATAATTCACCCCTCCACTTT
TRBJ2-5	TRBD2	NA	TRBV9	CASGGETQYF	TGTGCCTCGGGGGGGGAGACCCAGTACTTC
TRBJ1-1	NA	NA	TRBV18	CASSPGPNAEAFF	TGTGCCAGCTCACCGGGCCCCAACGCTGAAGCTTTCTTT
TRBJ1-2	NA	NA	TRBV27	CATPRLDHGYTF	TGTGCCACCCCTCGGCTAGACCATGGTTACACCTTC
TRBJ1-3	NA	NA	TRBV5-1	CASSDTASGNTIYF	TGCGCCAGCAGCGACACCGCCTCTGGAAACACCATATATTTT
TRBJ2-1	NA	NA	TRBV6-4	CASSEQGGGNEQFF	TGTGCCAGCAGCGAACAGGGTGGTGGAAATGAGCAGTTCTTC
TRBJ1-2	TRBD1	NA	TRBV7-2	CASSYGQGLYYGYTF	TGTGCCAGCAGCTACGGACAGGGTCTTTACTATGGCTACACCTTC
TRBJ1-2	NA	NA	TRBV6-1	CASSPGRGSGYGYTF	TGTGCCAGCAGCCCCGGAAGGGGTAGCGGCTATGGCTACACCTTC
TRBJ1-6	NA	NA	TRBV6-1	CASSEAPRVSPLHF	TGTGCCAGCAGTGAAGCGCCCCGGGTGTCACCCCTCCACTTT
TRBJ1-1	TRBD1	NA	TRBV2	CASSRQGHTEAFF	TGTGCCAGCAGTCGACAGGGTCACACTGAAGCTTTCTTT
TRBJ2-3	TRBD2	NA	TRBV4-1	CASSQEGLAGTDTQYF	TGCGCCAGCAGCCAGGAGGGACTAGCGGGCACAGATACGCAGTATTTT
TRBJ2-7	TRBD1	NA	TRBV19	CASSIGTGVAYEQYF	TGTGCCAGTAGTATAGGGACAGGTGTAGCCTACGAGCAGTACTTC
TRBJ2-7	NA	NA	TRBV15	CATSRVIAGYEQYF	TGTGCCACCAGCAGAGTGATCGCCGGGTACGAGCAGTACTTC
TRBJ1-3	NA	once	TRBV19	CASSDRSGSGNTIYF	TGTGCCAGTAGTGACCGGAGTGGATCTGGAAACACCATATATTTT
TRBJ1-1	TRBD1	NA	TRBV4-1	CASWDRSGNGAFF	TGCGCCAGTTGGGACAGATCGGGGAACGGGGCTTTCTTT
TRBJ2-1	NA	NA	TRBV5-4	CASSLVDWSSYNEQFF	TGTGCCAGCAGCTTAGTAGACTGGAGCTCCTACAATGAGCAGTTCTTC
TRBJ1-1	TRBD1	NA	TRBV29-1	CSVMTGGTTEAFF	TGCAGCGTTATGACAGGGGGTACCACTGAAGCTTTCTTT
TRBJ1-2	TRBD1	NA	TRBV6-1	CASSGQGRFWGYGYTF	TGTGCCAGCAGTGGACAGGGGCGATTTTGGGGCTATGGCTACACCTTC
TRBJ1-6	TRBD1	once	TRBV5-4	CASSLEVTGGRSSYNSPLHF	TGTGCCAGCAGCTTGGAGGTGACAGGGGGGCGTAGCTCCTATAATTCACCCCTCCACTTT
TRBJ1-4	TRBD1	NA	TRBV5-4	CASSLGGQGNEKLFF	TGTGCCAGCAGCTTGGGGGGACAGGGTAATGAAAAACTGTTTTTT
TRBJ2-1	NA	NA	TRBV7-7	CASSSGGARNEQFF	TGTGCTAGCAGCAGTGGAGGGGCCAGGAATGAGCAGTTCTTC
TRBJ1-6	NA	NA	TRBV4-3	CASSTGYNSPLHF	TGCGCCAGCAGCACGGGTTATAATTCACCCCTCCACTTT
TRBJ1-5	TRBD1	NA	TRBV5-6	CASSQTGGQQPQHF	TGTGCCAGCAGCCAGACAGGGGGACAACAGCCCCAGCATTTT
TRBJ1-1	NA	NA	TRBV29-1	CSVETGEAFF	TGCAGCGTTGAAACAGGGGAAGCTTTCTTT
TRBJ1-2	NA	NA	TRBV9	CASSARAKGYGYTF	TGTGCCAGCAGCGCCCGGGCCAAGGGGTACGGCTACACCTTC
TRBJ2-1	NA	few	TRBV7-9	CASSLRGIGNEQFF	TGTGCCAGCAGCTTACGCGGGATTGGCAATGAGCAGTTCTTC